This passage covers 4 T cell receptor beta chains from one sample sequenced in a study of CD8 T cells in ankylosing spondylitis. TCRdb processed the 5' RACE reads anew with MiXCR; each CDR3 protein has one entry. There are around 770,000 distinct CDR3 sequences in the sample; about 12% occur only once, and about 0.5% lies in the top ten. These receptors lack a known antigen. Whole-study results and caveats: Seemingly distinctive of ankylosing spondylitis blood was a TCR beta motif formed by eight highly homologous variants.

Material: blood, either unsorted or a sorted T cell fraction (not recorded which). Receptors originate from a male donor with ankylosing spondylitis.

This clonotype was detected many times. The chain carries TRBV7-2 and TRBJ2-1; TRBD2 aligns across 13 bases. V lost 7 bases to trimming and J lost 7 bases; unmatched junction nucleotides: 10. The CDR3 length is 16 residues. Germline V gives CDR1 SGHTA, CDR2 FQGNSA. This CDR3 reads CASTPRGTSGTNEQFF. The DNA of the CDR3 is TGTGCCAGCACCCCTCGAGGGACTAGCGGGACAAATGAGCAGTTCTTC.

This rearrangement joins TRBV7-9 to TRBJ1-6; 7 positions agree with TRBD1. The V gene's germline CDR1 is SEHNR and CDR2 FQNEAQ (reference sequence). The CDR3 contains 15 residues. The junction had 10 bases not matched to a gene; V was cut back by 5 bases and J by 9 bases. Written as DNA, the CDR3 is TGTGCCAGCAGCCCAGACAGGGAAGGGAGTTCACCCCTCCACTTT. Translation gives CASSPDREGSSPLHF.

This clonotype turned up a few times. The CDR3 DNA reads TGCAGTGCTGGCTGGGGTCTGGCGGGAGGGGAGGAGACCCAGTACTTC. Translation gives CSAGWGLAGGEETQYF. This rearrangement joins TRBV20-1 to TRBJ2-5, with TRBD2 matching over 9 bases. Germline CDR1 and CDR2: DFQATT and SNEGSKA (reference sequence). The CDR3 contains 16 residues. The trim removed 5 bases at V and 5 bases at J, leaving 15 bases unmatched.

This clonotype was observed a few times. The rearrangement links TRBV7-2 to TRBJ1-4, with no clear D. V was pared by 7 bases and J by 5 bases, with 11 bases between. The CDR3 extends over 13 amino acids. Germline V gene sequence: CDR1 SGHTA, CDR2 FQGNSA. The CDR3 bases are TGTGCCAGCAACCGGGGAAGGAATGAAAAACTGTTTTTT. Its translation: CASNRGRNEKLFF.